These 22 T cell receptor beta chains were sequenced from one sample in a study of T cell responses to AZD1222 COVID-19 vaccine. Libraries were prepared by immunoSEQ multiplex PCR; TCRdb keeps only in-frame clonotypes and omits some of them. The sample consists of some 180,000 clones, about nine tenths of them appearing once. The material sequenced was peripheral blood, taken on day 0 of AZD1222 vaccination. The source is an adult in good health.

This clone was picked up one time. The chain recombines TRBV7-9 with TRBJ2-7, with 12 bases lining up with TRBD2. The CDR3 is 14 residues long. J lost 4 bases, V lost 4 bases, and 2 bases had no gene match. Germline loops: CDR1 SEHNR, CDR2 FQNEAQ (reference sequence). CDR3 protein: CASSSTSGSYEQYF. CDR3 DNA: TGTGCCAGCAGCTCGACTAGCGGGAGTTACGAGCAGTACTTC. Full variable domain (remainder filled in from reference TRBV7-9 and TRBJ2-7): DTGVSQNPRHKITKRGQNVTFRCDPISEHNRLYWYRQTLGQGPEFLTYFQNEAQLEKSRLLSDRFSAERPKGSFSTLEIQRTEQGDSAMYLCASSSTSGSYEQYFGPGTRLTVT.

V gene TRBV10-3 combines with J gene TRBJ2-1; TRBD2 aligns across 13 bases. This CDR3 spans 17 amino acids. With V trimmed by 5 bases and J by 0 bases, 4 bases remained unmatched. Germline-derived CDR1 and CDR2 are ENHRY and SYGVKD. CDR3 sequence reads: CAISKGLAGSSYNEQFF. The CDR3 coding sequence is TGTGCCATCAGTAAGGGACTAGCGGGGAGCTCCTACAATGAGCAGTTCTTC.

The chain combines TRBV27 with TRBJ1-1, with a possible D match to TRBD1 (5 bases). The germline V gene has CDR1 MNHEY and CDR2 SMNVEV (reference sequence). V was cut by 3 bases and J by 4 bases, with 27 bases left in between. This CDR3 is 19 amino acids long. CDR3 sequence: CASSFDPTEPRAVGTEAFF. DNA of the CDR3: TGTGCCAGCAGTTTCGACCCAACAGAACCCAGGGCGGTGGGCACTGAAGCTTTCTTT.

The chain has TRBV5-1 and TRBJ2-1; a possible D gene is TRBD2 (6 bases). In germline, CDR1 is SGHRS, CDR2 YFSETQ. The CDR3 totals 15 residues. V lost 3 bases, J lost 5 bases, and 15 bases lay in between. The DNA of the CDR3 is TGCGCCAGCAGCTCCGGGGGTAGCGTAAACAATGAGCAGTTCTTC. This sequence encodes CASSSGGSVNNEQFF.

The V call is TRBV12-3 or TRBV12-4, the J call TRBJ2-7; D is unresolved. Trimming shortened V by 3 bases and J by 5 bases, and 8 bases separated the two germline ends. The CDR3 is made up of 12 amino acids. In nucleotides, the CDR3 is TGTGCCAGCAGTTTTGAACTTGACGAGCAGTACTTC. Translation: CASSFELDEQYF.

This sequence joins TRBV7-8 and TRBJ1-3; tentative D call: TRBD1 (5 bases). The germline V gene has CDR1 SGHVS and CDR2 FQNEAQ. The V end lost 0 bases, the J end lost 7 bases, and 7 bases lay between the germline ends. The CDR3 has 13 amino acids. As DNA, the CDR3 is TGTGCCAGCAGCTTAGCCCCAGGGAACACCATATATTTT. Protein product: CASSLAPGNTIYF. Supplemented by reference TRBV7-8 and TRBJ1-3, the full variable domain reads GAGVSQSPRYKVAKRGQDVALRCDPISGHVSLFWYQQALGQGPEFLTYFQNEAQLDKSGLPSDRFFAERPEGSVSTLKIQRTQQEDSAVYLCASSLAPGNTIYFGEGSWLTVV.

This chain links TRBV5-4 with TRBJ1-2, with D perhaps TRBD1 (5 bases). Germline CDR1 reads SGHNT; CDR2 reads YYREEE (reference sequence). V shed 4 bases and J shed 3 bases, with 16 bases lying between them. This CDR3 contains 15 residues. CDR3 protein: CASSLGGGTYYGYTF. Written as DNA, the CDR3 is TGTGCCAGCAGCCTTGGTGGGGGGACTTACTATGGCTACACCTTC.

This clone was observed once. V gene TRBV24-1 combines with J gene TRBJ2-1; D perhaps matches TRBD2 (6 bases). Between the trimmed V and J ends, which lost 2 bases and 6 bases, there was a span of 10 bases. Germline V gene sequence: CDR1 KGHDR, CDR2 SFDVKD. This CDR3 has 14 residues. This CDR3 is CATSDYGSSNEQFF. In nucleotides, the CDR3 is TGTGCCACCAGTGATTACGGGAGCAGCAATGAGCAGTTCTTC.

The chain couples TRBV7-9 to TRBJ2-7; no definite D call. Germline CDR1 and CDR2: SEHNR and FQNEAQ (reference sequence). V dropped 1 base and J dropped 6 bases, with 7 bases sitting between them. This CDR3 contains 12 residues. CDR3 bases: TGTGCCAGCAGCTTAGACCATCTCGAGCAGTACTTC. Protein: CASSLDHLEQYF.

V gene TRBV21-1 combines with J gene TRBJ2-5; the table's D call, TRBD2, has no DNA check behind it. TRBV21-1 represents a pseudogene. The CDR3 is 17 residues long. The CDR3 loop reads CAGLWVAGGGLQETQYF. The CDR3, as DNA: TGTGCCGGCCTGTGGGTAGCGGGAGGAGGGTTGCAAGAGACCCAGTACTTC.

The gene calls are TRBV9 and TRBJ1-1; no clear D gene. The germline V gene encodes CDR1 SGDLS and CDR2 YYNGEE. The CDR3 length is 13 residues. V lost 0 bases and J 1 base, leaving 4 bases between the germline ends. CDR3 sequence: CASSVVTNTEAFF. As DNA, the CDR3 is TGTGCCAGCAGCGTAGTTACGAACACTGAAGCTTTCTTT.

Here the CDR3 reads CASSFQSGYGYTF. The CDR3 nucleotides are TGTGCCAGCAGTTTTCAGAGTGGCTATGGCTACACCTTC. This chain links TRBV12-3 or TRBV12-4 with TRBJ1-2; the D is unclear. Trimming took off 3 bases at V and 4 bases at J, with 9 bases between the two ends. The CDR3 has 13 residues.

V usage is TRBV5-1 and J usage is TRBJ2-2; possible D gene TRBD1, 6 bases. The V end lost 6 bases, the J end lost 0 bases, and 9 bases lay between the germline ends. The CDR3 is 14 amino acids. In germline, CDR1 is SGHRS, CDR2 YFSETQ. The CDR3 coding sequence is TGCGCCAGCACAGGGGTTTCGAACACCGGGGAGCTGTTTTTT. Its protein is CASTGVSNTGELFF. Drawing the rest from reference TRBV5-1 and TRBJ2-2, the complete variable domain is KAGVTQTPRYLIKTRGQQVTLSCSPISGHRSVSWYQQTPGQGLQFLFEYFSETQRNKGNFPGRFSGRQFSNSRSEMNVSTLELGDSALYLCASTGVSNTGELFFGEGSRLTVL.

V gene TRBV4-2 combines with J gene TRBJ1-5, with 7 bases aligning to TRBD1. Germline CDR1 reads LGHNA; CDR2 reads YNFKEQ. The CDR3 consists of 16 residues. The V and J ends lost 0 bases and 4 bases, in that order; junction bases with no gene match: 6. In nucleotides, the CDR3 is TGTGCCAGCAGCCAAGAATACCTACAGGGGAATCAGCCCCAGCATTTT. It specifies CASSQEYLQGNQPQHF.

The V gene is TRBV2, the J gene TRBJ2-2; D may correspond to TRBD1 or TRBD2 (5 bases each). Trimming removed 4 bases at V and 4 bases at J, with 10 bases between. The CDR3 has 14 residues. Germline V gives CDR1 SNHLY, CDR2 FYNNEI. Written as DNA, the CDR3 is TGTGCCAGCAGTGCGGGGACGAGCACCGGGGAGCTGTTTTTT. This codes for CASSAGTSTGELFF.

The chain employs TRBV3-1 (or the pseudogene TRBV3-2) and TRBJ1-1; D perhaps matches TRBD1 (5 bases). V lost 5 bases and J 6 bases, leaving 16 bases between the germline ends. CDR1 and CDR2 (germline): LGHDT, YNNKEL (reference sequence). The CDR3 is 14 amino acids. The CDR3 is CASSDRGFSAEAFF. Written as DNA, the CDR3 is TGTGCCAGCAGCGACCGGGGGTTCTCGGCTGAAGCTTTCTTT.

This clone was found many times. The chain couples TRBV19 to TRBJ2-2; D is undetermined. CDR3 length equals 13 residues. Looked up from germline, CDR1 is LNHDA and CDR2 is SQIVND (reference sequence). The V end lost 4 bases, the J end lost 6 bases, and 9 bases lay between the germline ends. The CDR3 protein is CASSNAIAGELFF. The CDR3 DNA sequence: TGTGCCAGTAGTAATGCCATCGCCGGGGAGCTGTTTTTT. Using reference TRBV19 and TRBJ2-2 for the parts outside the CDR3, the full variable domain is DGGITQSPKYLFRKEGQNVTLSCEQNLNHDAMYWYRQDPGQGLRLIYYSQIVNDFQKGDIAEGYSVSREKKESFPLTVTSAQKNPTAFYLCASSNAIAGELFFGEGSRLTVL.

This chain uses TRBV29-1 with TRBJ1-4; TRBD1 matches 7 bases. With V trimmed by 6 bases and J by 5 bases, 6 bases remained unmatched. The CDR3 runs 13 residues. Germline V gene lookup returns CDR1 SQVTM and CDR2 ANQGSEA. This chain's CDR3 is CSVLTGLNEKLFF. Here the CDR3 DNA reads TGCAGCGTATTGACAGGGTTGAATGAAAAACTGTTTTTT.

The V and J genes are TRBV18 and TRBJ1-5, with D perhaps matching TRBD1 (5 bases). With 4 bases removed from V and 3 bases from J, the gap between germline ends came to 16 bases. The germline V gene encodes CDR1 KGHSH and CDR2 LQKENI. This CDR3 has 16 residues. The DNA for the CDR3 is TGTGCCAGCTCACAAACTCGGGGGGACCCCAATCAGCCCCAGCATTTT. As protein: CASSQTRGDPNQPQHF.

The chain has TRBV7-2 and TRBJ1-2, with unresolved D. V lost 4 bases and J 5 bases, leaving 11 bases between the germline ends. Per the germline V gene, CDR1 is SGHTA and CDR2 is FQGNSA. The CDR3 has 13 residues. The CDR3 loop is CASSYPGPYGYTF. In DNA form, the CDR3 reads TGTGCCAGCAGCTACCCGGGTCCTTATGGCTACACCTTC.

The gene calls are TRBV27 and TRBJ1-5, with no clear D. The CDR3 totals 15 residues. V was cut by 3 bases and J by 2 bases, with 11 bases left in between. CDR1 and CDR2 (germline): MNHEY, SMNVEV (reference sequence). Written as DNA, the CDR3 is TGTGCCAGCAGTTTGGGCGGCGGGGGCAATCAGCCCCAGCATTTT. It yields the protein CASSLGGGGNQPQHF.

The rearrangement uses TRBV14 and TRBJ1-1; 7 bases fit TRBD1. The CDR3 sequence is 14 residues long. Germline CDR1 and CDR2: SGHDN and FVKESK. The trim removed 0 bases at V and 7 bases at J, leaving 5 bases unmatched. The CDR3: CASSQESGGSEAFF. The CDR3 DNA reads TGTGCCAGCAGCCAAGAATCAGGGGGAAGTGAAGCTTTCTTT.